This TCR beta chain was captured by sequencing in a study of shared clonotypes between healthy human individuals. Study as a whole: Each donor's CD4 naive and CD4 memory cells filled three plates apiece, CD8 naive two, and CD8 memory one.

Study results and caveats: Memory subsets generally showed smaller estimated richness than naive subsets did. Non-shared clonotypes displayed generation probabilities falling below those of clonotypes present in all four donors.

The assay was carried out at the deep level. The table came from immunoSEQ multiplex PCR; TCRdb's copy has only in-frame clones and leaves some out. The table has around 320,000 clones, roughly 91% seen once; the top ten hold 15% to 20%. Points on this clone: The antigen is undetermined.

The sequenced sample consisted of memory CD8+ T cells sorted from blood. This sample's subset: CD45RO+ cells pooled with CCR7-negative TemRA cells. The receptor was isolated from a young man in good health.

The CDR3 loop reads CASSQDRVLSFYGYTF. The DNA of the CDR3 is TGCGCCAGCAGCCAAGACCGGGTCCTTAGTTTCTATGGCTACACCTTC. The chain is built from TRBV4-1 and TRBJ1-2; D uncertain. Trimming removed 0 bases at V and 4 bases at J, with 15 bases between. CDR1 and CDR2 from the germline V gene are MGHRA and YSYEKL. The CDR3 has 16 amino acids.